The next 26 T cell receptor beta chains were all read from a single sample in a study of T cell changes during pregnancy in multiple sclerosis. This table comes from immunoSEQ multiplex PCR, and its TCRdb copy is limited to in-frame clones, with some not included. Counted here are 65,000 to 80,000 clones, around 90% occurring once; the ten biggest clones make up 0.21%. The source material was CD4+ T cells from peripheral blood mononuclear cells, sampled before pregnancy. The receptor set was obtained from a female donor with multiple sclerosis, enrolled in a pregnancy study.

This rearrangement joins TRBV19 to TRBJ1-1; no definite D call. The CDR3 totals 13 residues. Trimming shortened V by 7 bases and J by 0 bases, and 9 bases separated the two germline ends. CDR1 LNHDA and CDR2 SQIVND come from the germline V gene (reference sequence). The CDR3 sequence is CASKPFMNTEAFF. The DNA of the CDR3 is TGTGCCAGTAAGCCGTTCATGAACACTGAAGCTTTCTTT.

The rearrangement uses TRBV5-4 and TRBJ2-3, with 14 bases identical to TRBD2. Germline CDR1 reads SGHNT; CDR2 reads YYREEE (reference sequence). The CDR3 spans 17 residues. V shed 1 base and J 4 bases; nucleotides not matched to a gene: 5. The CDR3 protein is CASSLQGLAGVSDTQYF. The CDR3 DNA reads as TGTGCCAGCAGCTTGCAGGGACTAGCGGGAGTCTCAGATACGCAGTATTTT.

On this clone: A read error may produce the germline difference seen at one junction end. The CDR3 coding sequence is TGTGCCAGCAGTGACGCAATCCGAGGGGGCTCCCACAATGAGCAGTTCTTC. The encoded protein is CASSDAIRGGSHNEQFF. The J gene is TRBJ2-1, the V gene TRBV6-1, with 7 nucleotides matching TRBD1. Germline CDR1 MNHNS, CDR2 SASEGT. This CDR3 is built from 17 residues.

The chain carries TRBV5-5 and TRBJ1-4, with 9 bases identical to TRBD1. The germline gives CDR1 SGHKS, CDR2 YYEKEE (reference sequence). The trim removed 3 bases at V and 2 bases at J, leaving 5 bases unmatched. This CDR3 is built from 16 residues. The CDR3 region is CASSSRGQGTNEKLFF. The CDR3 DNA is TGTGCCAGCAGCTCCCGTGGACAGGGGACTAATGAAAAACTGTTTTTT.

V and J are TRBV6-1 and TRBJ1-5, with D possibly TRBD1 on 6 matching bases. Per the germline V gene, CDR1 is MNHNS and CDR2 is SASEGT. This CDR3 has 15 amino acids. Deletions cut 6 bases from V and 2 bases from J, with 14 bases between. The CDR3 here is CASRQHRARNQPQHF. CDR3 nucleotides: TGTGCCAGCAGGCAACACAGGGCCCGCAATCAGCCCCAGCATTTT.

The chain carries TRBV18 and TRBJ2-5; 9 bases are shared with TRBD2. This CDR3 is built from 15 residues. Germline assignment: CDR1 KGHSH and CDR2 LQKENI. V lost 3 bases, J lost 1 base, and 3 bases stayed unmatched. The DNA of the CDR3 is TGTGCCAGCTCACCCTTAGCGGGGGCCCAAGAGACCCAGTACTTC. This gives the protein CASSPLAGAQETQYF. The variable domain in full, completed from reference TRBV18 and TRBJ2-5, reads NAGVMQNPRHLVRRRGQEARLRCSPMKGHSHVYWYRQLPEEGLKFMVYLQKENIIDESGMPKERFSAEFPKEGPSILRIQQVVRGDSAAYFCASSPLAGAQETQYFGPGTRLLVL.

This clone occurred once. The chain is built from TRBV7-8 and TRBJ1-2; possibly TRBD1 for D (5 bases). V was trimmed by 1 base and J by 7 bases, leaving 13 bases between them. Germline values: CDR1 SGHVS, CDR2 FQNEAQ. The CDR3 length is 14 residues. The DNA for the CDR3 is TGTGCCAGCAGCTTAGGCGGGGCCCCCGGTGGCTACACCTTC. Translating it yields CASSLGGAPGGYTF. Full variable domain (outside the CDR3, taken from reference TRBV7-8 and TRBJ1-2): GAGVSQSPRYKVAKRGQDVALRCDPISGHVSLFWYQQALGQGPEFLTYFQNEAQLDKSGLPSDRFFAERPEGSVSTLKIQRTQQEDSAVYLCASSLGGAPGGYTFGSGTRLTVV.

This clone showed up just a few times. The chain carries TRBV5-4 and TRBJ1-2; D is unclear. V was cut by 4 bases and J by 2 bases, with 9 bases left in between. Per germline, CDR1 SGHNT and CDR2 YYREEE (reference sequence). CDR3 length: 13 residues. The CDR3 is CASSLEANYGYTF. The CDR3 region has the DNA TGTGCCAGCAGCCTTGAGGCCAACTATGGCTACACCTTC.

The chain recombines TRBV28 with TRBJ1-2; D is unresolved. Germline V CDR1 and CDR2: MDHEN, SYDVKM. Trimming cost V 9 bases and J 7 bases, with 15 bases left between them. The CDR3 runs 12 residues. Written as DNA, the CDR3 is TGTGCCAGTACAAGCAGGATGGGTGGCTACACCTTC. Translation gives CASTSRMGGYTF.

The chain combines TRBV5-4 with TRBJ1-4; 7 nucleotides agree with TRBD1. This CDR3 comprises 13 residues. In germline, CDR1 is SGHNT, CDR2 YYREEE (reference sequence). The V and J ends lost 3 bases and 5 bases, in that order; junction bases with no gene match: 1. The CDR3 DNA sequence: TGTGCCAGCAGCTCGGACAGGAATGAAAAACTGTTTTTT. It encodes CASSSDRNEKLFF.

This chain links TRBV9 with TRBJ1-2; TRBD1 agrees at 9 bases. The CDR3 spans 16 residues. Germline V lookup: CDR1 SGDLS, CDR2 YYNGEE. Unmatched junction bases numbered 18, after V lost 4 bases and J lost 11 bases. CDR3 sequence (DNA): TGTGCCAGCAGCCCAGAGGCACAGGGGGCGCGAGTTGAGTACACCTTC. Translating gives CASSPEAQGARVEYTF. The whole variable domain, remainder taken from reference TRBV9 and TRBJ1-2, is DSGVTQTPKHLITATGQRVTLRCSPRSGDLSVYWYQQSLDQGLQFLIQYYNGEERAKGNILERFSAQQFPDLHSELNLSSLELGDSALYFCASSPEAQGARVEYTFGSGTRLTVV.

The chain employs TRBV28 and TRBJ2-7, with D unclear. CDR3 length: 10 amino acids. V was shortened by 3 bases and J by 6 bases, with 3 bases between the two germline ends. Germline-derived CDR1 and CDR2 are MDHEN and SYDVKM. The CDR3 protein is CASSLSEQYF. The CDR3 DNA is TGTGCCAGCAGTTTGAGCGAGCAGTACTTC.

Ten or more counts support this clone. This sequence joins TRBV4-2 and TRBJ1-5; 7 bases are shared with TRBD1. CDR3 length: 15 residues. Germline-derived CDR1 and CDR2 are LGHNA and YNFKEQ. The trim removed 2 bases at V and 6 bases at J, leaving 7 bases unmatched. The CDR3 protein is CASSQTTGSAQPQHF. The CDR3 DNA reads as TGTGCCAGCAGCCAAACGACAGGGTCGGCTCAGCCCCAGCATTTT.

Written as DNA, the CDR3 is TGTGCCAGCAGTGAGCGGGGACACAATGAGCAGTTCTTC. Translated: CASSERGHNEQFF. J is TRBJ2-1 and V is TRBV6-1; D may be TRBD2 (6 bases). V was pared by 3 bases and J by 5 bases, with 8 bases between. CDR1 MNHNS and CDR2 SASEGT come from the germline V gene. CDR3 length: 13 residues.

The gene calls are TRBV30 and TRBJ2-3; perhaps TRBD1 as D (6 bases). Per the germline V gene, CDR1 is GTSNPN and CDR2 is SVGIG (reference sequence). V shed 4 bases and J shed 2 bases, with 10 bases lying between them. The CDR3 runs 13 residues. The CDR3 loop is CAWTPGVTDTQYF. The CDR3 nucleotides read TGTGCCTGGACCCCAGGGGTCACAGATACGCAGTATTTT.

The chain uses TRBV6-1 and TRBJ1-1; tentative D call: TRBD1 (6 bases). This CDR3 has 14 amino acids. Germline values: CDR1 MNHNS, CDR2 SASEGT. The V end was cut by 2 bases, the J end by 3 bases, with 10 bases between. The CDR3 coding sequence is TGTGCCAGCAGTGAACAGGGGTGGGACACTGAAGCTTTCTTT. Amino acid sequence: CASSEQGWDTEAFF.

The gene calls are TRBV11-2 and TRBJ2-7; 7 positions match TRBD2. The V segment lost 8 bases and the J segment 0 bases; nucleotides outside the gene matches: 7. The V gene's germline CDR1 is SGHAT and CDR2 FQNNGV. This CDR3 comprises 14 residues. CDR3 sequence: CASAGTKSSYEQYF. CDR3 DNA: TGTGCCAGCGCCGGGACTAAGAGCTCCTACGAGCAGTACTTC.

V and J are TRBV30 and TRBJ2-2; 7 bases are shared with TRBD2. Trimming cost V 5 bases and J 2 bases; bases outside gene matches: 5. The CDR3 totals 14 residues. Germline lookup yields CDR1 GTSNPN and CDR2 SVGIG (reference sequence). DNA of the CDR3: TGTGCCTGGCGCCGGGACTACAACACCGGGGAGCTGTTTTTT. Translating gives CAWRRDYNTGELFF.

This clone was picked up one time. The gene calls are TRBV5-5 and TRBJ1-4; 9 nucleotides align to TRBD1. The CDR3 extends over 16 amino acids. Germline V gene lookup returns CDR1 SGHKS and CDR2 YYEKEE (reference sequence). V shed 7 bases and J 5 bases; nucleotides not matched to a gene: 12. CDR3: CASGSDRGYINEKLFF. The CDR3 nucleotides are TGTGCCAGCGGATCGGACAGGGGATATATAAATGAAAAACTGTTTTTT.

V and J are TRBV7-2 and TRBJ2-2; TRBD1 might be the D (5 bases). This CDR3 region has 16 residues. Trimming left V 0 bases short and J 0 bases short, with 8 bases between. Germline V gene data show CDR1 as SGHTA and CDR2 as FQGNSA. The CDR3 loop reads CASSLAGPTNTGELFF. The CDR3 nucleotides are TGTGCCAGCAGCTTAGCGGGGCCCACGAACACCGGGGAGCTGTTTTTT.

The J gene is TRBJ1-1, the V gene TRBV6-1; 10 positions match TRBD1. The CDR3 consists of 15 residues. Germline V lookup: CDR1 MNHNS, CDR2 SASEGT. The V and J ends lost 10 bases and 0 bases, in that order; junction bases with no gene match: 8. CDR3 nucleotides: TGTGCCACCCAGGACAGGGGGAGGCTGAACACTGAAGCTTTCTTT. Protein product: CATQDRGRLNTEAFF.

The chain couples TRBV6-6 to TRBJ2-3, with D possibly TRBD2 on 6 matching bases. Per germline, CDR1 MNHNY and CDR2 SVGAGI (reference sequence). The CDR3 covers 15 residues. The V end lost 4 bases, the J end lost 6 bases, and 17 bases lay between the germline ends. CDR3 in DNA: TGTGCCAGCAGTTCCGCGACGGGGGAAAGGGATACGCAGTATTTT. Translation gives CASSSATGERDTQYF.

In this sample, this clone turned up a few times. J is TRBJ1-1 and V is TRBV12-5; 12 nucleotides match TRBD1. V was clipped by 3 bases and J by 3 bases; unmatched bases: 5. There are 16 residues in the CDR3. Germline V gene lookup returns CDR1 LGHNT and CDR2 FRNRAP. The CDR3, as DNA: TGTGCTAGTGGTTTCGGGACAGGGGGCGGGTACACTGAAGCTTTCTTT. This gives the protein CASGFGTGGGYTEAFF.

This sequence joins TRBV6-1 and TRBJ1-4, with a weak D call TRBD1 (6 bases). Germline V gene lookup returns CDR1 MNHNS and CDR2 SASEGT. The CDR3 is made up of 14 amino acids. Trimming took off 4 bases at V and 8 bases at J, with 14 bases between the two ends. This CDR3 reads CASSANRAAEKLFF. The DNA of the CDR3 is TGTGCCAGCAGTGCCAACAGGGCCGCAGAAAAACTGTTTTTT.

The rearrangement links TRBV5-4 to TRBJ1-4, with 7 positions matching TRBD1. Trimming at V came to 2 bases and at J to 4 bases, leaving 2 bases not matched to a gene. Germline-derived CDR1 and CDR2 are SGHNT and YYREEE (reference sequence). CDR3 length equals 14 residues. CDR3 region: CASSLQGNNEKLFF. The DNA of the CDR3 is TGTGCCAGCAGCTTACAGGGGAATAATGAAAAACTGTTTTTT.

The V and J genes are TRBV7-3 and TRBJ2-5, with D hard to call. The germline V and J ends were trimmed by 5 bases and 5 bases, with 21 bases remaining between them. This CDR3 region has 16 residues. Germline V gene sequence: CDR1 SGHTA, CDR2 FQGTGA. The CDR3 loop is CASSPQGGSRLETQYF. The CDR3 coding sequence is TGTGCCAGCAGCCCACAAGGCGGATCTCGGTTGGAGACCCAGTACTTC.